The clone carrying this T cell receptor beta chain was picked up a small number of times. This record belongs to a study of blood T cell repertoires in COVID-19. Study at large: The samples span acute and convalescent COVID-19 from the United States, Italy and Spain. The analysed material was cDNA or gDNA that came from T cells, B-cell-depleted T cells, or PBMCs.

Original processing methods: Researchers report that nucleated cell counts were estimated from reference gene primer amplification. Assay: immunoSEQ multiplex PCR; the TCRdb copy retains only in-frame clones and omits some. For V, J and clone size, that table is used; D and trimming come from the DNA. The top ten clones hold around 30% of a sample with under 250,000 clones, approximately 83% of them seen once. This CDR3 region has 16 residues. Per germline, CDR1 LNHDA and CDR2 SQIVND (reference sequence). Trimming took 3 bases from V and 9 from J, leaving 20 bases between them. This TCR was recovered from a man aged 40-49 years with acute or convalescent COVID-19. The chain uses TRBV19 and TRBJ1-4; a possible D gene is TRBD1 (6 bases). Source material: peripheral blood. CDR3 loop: CASSISPGQKSKKLFF. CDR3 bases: TGTGCCAGTAGTATCTCTCCAGGACAGAAGAGTAAAAAACTGTTTTTT.